The clone carrying this T cell receptor beta chain was seen just once. This record comes from a study of blood T cell repertoires in COVID-19. For the study at large: There were acute and convalescent COVID-19 samples, and they came from the United States, Italy and Spain. In each case, the material was cDNA or gDNA derived from T cells, B-cell-depleted T cells, or PBMCs.

The CDR3 runs to 14 residues. V lost 7 bases, J lost 4 bases, and 9 bases stayed unmatched. The germline gives CDR1 LNHDA, CDR2 SQIVND (reference sequence). Per the original data handling: Amplified reference gene primers provided the basis for estimating nucleated cell counts. Only in-frame clones appear in the TCRdb table, and some are missing; sequencing was by immunoSEQ multiplex PCR. V, J and clone size are those of that table, while D and trimming were read from the DNA. Of 72,000 or so clones listed, around nine tenths are singletons. The source material was peripheral blood. This sequence was found in a woman aged 55-70 years with acute or convalescent COVID-19. This chain uses TRBV19 with TRBJ1-2; TRBD1 aligns across 7 bases. Written as DNA, the CDR3 is TGTGCCAGTACCCGAGACAGGGAGATCTATGGCTACACCTTC. Translating gives CASTRDREIYGYTF.